The clone carrying this T cell receptor beta chain came up a few times. Its antigen remains unknown. The CDR3 runs to 14 residues. Per germline, CDR1 DFQATT and CDR2 SNEGSKA (reference sequence). V shed 4 bases and J 6 bases; nucleotides not matched to a gene: 10. The data stem from a study of T cells in Graves' hyperthyroidism and ophthalmopathy. Study outcomes and limitations: A model using 13 V-J features told ophthalmopathy apart from stable hyperthyroidism. The model forecast ophthalmopathy, anticipating it by a median roughly 6.5 months before onset. Within blood appeared most thyroid clonotypes that had expanded above 0.001.

Amplified TCR beta CDR3 regions came from RNA transcripts. Researchers ran a first-round RT-PCR on the TCR CDR3 using the HTBI primer set. One entry per CDR3 protein results from TCRdb running MiXCR on the multiplex PCR reads. The top ten hold 5% to 6% of the sample, which has about 420,000 distinct CDR3 sequences, around 15% seen once. Graves' hyperthyroidism was deemed stable given no ophthalmopathy progression within 18 months. The specimen was blood. The receptor was derived from a woman aged 18-29 years with Graves' hyperthyroidism. The chain has TRBV20-1 and TRBJ1-2; 8 bases align to TRBD1. CDR3 sequence: CSAMRTGLRDGYTF. DNA of the CDR3: TGCAGTGCTATGAGGACAGGGTTGAGGGATGGCTACACCTTC.